This TCR beta chain was sequenced for a study of T-cell reconstitution after alpha-beta-depleted transplantation in children. Preparation of the TCRbeta library involved a method that used unique molecular identifiers. One entry per CDR3 protein, called by TCRdb with MiXCR from the PCR reads. The sample carries hundreds of thousands of distinct CDR3 sequences, approximately 20% recorded once. Only a few counts were recorded for this clonotype. The receptor's source is a human donor who donated a stem cell graft to a child with acute lymphoblastic leukemia. This specimen consisted of PBMCs from the stem cell graft donor, obtained from the stem cell graft.

Written as DNA, the CDR3 is TGTGCCAGCATCGAGACTAGCGGGAGCTCCTACAATGAGCAGTTCTTC. Its translation: CASIETSGSSYNEQFF. This chain connects TRBV6-1 to TRBJ2-1; 12 positions agree with TRBD2. This CDR3 is 16 amino acids long. The germline CDR1 and CDR2 sequences are MNHNS and SASEGT. V was pared by 7 bases and J by 0 bases, with 4 bases of the junction left unmatched.